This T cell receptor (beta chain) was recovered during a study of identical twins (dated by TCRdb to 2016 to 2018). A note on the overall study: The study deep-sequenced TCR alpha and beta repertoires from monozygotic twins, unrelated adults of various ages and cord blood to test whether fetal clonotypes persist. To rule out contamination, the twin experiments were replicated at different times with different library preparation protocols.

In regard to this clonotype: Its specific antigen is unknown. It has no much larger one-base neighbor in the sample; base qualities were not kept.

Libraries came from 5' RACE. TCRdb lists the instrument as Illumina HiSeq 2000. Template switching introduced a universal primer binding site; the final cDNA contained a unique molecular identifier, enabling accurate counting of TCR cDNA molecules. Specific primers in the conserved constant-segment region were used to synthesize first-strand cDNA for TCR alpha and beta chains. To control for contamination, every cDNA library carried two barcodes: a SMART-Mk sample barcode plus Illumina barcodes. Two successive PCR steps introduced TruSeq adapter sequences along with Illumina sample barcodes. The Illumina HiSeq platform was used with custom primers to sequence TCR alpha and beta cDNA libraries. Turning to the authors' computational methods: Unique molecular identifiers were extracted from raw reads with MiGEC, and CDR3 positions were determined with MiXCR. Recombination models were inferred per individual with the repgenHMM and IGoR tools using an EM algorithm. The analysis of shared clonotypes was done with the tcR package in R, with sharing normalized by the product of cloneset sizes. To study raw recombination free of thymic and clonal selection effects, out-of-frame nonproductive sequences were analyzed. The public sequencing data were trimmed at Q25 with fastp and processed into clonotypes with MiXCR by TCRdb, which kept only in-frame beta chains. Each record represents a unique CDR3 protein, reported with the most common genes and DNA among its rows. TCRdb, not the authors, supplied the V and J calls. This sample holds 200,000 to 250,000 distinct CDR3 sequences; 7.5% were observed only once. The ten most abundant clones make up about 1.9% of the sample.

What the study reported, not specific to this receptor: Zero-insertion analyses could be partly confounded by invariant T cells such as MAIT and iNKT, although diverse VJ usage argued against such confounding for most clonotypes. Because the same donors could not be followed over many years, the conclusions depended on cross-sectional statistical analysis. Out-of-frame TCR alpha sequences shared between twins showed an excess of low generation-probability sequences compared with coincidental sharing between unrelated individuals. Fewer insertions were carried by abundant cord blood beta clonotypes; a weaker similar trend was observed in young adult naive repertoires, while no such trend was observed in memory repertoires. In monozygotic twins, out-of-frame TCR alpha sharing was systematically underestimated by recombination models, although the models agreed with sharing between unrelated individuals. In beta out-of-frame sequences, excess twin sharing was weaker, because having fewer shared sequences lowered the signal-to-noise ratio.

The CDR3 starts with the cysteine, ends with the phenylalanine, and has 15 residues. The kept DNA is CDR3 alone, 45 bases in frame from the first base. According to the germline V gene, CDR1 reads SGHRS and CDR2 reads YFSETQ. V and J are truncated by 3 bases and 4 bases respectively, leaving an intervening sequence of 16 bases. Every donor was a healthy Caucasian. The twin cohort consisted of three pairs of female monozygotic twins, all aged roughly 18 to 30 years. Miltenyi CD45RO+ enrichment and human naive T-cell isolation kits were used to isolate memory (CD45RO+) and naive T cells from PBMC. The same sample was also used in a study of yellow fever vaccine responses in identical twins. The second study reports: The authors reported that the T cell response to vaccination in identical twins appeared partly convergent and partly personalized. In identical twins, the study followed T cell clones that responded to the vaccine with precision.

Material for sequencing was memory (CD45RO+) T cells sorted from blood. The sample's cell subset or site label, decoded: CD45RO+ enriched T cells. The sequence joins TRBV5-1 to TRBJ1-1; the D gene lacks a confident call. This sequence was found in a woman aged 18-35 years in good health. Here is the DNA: TGCGCCAGCAGCTCCCTAGCAGGCGGAACCACTGAAGCTTTCTTT. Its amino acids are CASSSLAGGTTEAFF.